Listed below are T cell receptor beta chains from one sample, sequenced in a study of immune evolution from preneoplasia to lung adenocarcinoma. The assay was immunoSEQ multiplex PCR, and TCRdb's table has in-frame clones only and misses some. The sample has some 10,000 clones, around 80% seen once. The sequencing input was FFPE lung adenocarcinoma in situ tissue. These receptors were taken from a person aged 55 to 79 with lung adenocarcinoma. The CDR3 runs from the conserved cysteine through the conserved F or W. The D gene is left open where the match is weak. For some rows the clone size is stated as once, few or many, or as a class when expanded; others skip it.

once	TRBV7-6	NA	TRBJ2-5	TGTGCCAGCAGCTTAGCACCAGGGGGGGAGGAGACCCAGTACTTC	CASSLAPGGEETQYF
NA	TRBV5-1	NA	TRBJ2-1	TGCGCCAGCAGCTTGGGCCTGATTGAGCAGTTCTTC	CASSLGLIEQFF
NA	TRBV11-2	TRBD1	TRBJ2-7	TGTGCCAGCAGCTATCAGACAGGGGGTAGTGAGCAGTACTTC	CASSYQTGGSEQYF
NA	TRBV13	NA	TRBJ2-5	TGTGCCAGCAGCTTAGCGGGGGATCAAGAGACCCAGTACTTC	CASSLAGDQETQYF
few	TRBV30	NA	TRBJ1-1	TGTGCCCTCGCCTCTCACGGGCTCACTGAAGCTTTCTTT	CALASHGLTEAFF
NA	TRBV10-2	NA	TRBJ1-2	TGCGCCAGCAGTGAGCTGTGGGGTAACTATGGCTACACCTTC	CASSELWGNYGYTF
few	TRBV5-1	TRBD1	TRBJ1-1	TGCGCCAGCAGCTTGGCCCCGGGACAGGGCCCTGAAGCTTTCTTT	CASSLAPGQGPEAFF
NA	TRBV7-3	TRBD2	TRBJ2-5	TGTGCCAGCAGCCCTCGCCCTAGCGGGTTTCGTCAAGAGACCCAGTACTTC	CASSPRPSGFRQETQYF
NA	TRBV7-9	TRBD2	TRBJ2-7	TGTGCCAGCAGCTTAGGGCTTAGCGGGGGTAACGAGCAGTACTTC	CASSLGLSGGNEQYF
once	TRBV7-2	NA	TRBJ2-1	TGTGCCAGCAGCTTAGACCTCAGGGTCTACAATGAGCAGTTCTTC	CASSLDLRVYNEQFF
NA	TRBV27	NA	TRBJ2-6	TGTGCCAGCTCTCCGGGGGCCAGGAGGCCTGGGGCCAACGTCCTGACTTTC	CASSPGARRPGANVLTF
NA	TRBV6-6	NA	TRBJ2-5	TGTGCCAGCAGTTTGTTGAGCCCGGGTCTACAAGAGACCCAGTACTTC	CASSLLSPGLQETQYF
NA	TRBV6-1	NA	TRBJ1-2	TGTGCCAGCAGTGAACAGTGGTATGGCTACACCTTC	CASSEQWYGYTF
few	TRBV4-3	NA	TRBJ1-1	TGCGCCAGCAGCCAAACTCCCCAGACTGAAGCTTTCTTT	CASSQTPQTEAFF
NA	TRBV7-9	NA	TRBJ2-5	TGTGCCAGCAGCTTAGCACTTTCCCCGGATGCCAGCAGGAGGAAGACCCAGTACTTC	CASSLALSPDASRRKTQYF
few	TRBV5-5	NA	TRBJ2-5	TGTGCCAGCAGCTTTACTAGCCGAGAGACCCAGTACTTC	CASSFTSRETQYF
NA	TRBV9	NA	TRBJ2-3	TGTGCCAGCAGCGCGAAGGGTCGGTTTACAGATACGCAGTATTTT	CASSAKGRFTDTQYF
NA	TRBV18	NA	TRBJ2-3	TGTGCCAGCTCACCACCGGTAGGGTCGGATACGCAGTATTTT	CASSPPVGSDTQYF
NA	TRBV30	NA	TRBJ2-7	TGTGCCTGGAGCGCTTCCTACGAGGGGCAGTACTTC	CAWSASYEGQYF
NA	TRBV4-2	TRBD2	TRBJ2-3	TGTGCCAGCAGCCAAGATGTACAGCGGGGGAACACAGATACGCAGTATTTT	CASSQDVQRGNTDTQYF
NA	TRBV27	NA	TRBJ2-7	TGTGCCAGCAGTTCGCAGGGATCCTTCTACGAGCAGTACTTC	CASSSQGSFYEQYF
NA	TRBV4-3	TRBD1	TRBJ1-1	TGCGCCAGCAGCCAAGATGGATTAGGGGGCGAAGCTTTCTTT	CASSQDGLGGEAFF
NA	TRBV19	NA	TRBJ1-1	TGTGCCAGTACTCCCACGCTGGGGGGCACTGAAGCTTTCTTT	CASTPTLGGTEAFF
NA	TRBV14	NA	TRBJ2-1	TGTGCCAGCAGCCTCCCTGGCCGCAATGAGCAGTTCTTC	CASSLPGRNEQFF
NA	TRBV18	TRBD1	TRBJ2-1	TGTGCCAGCCACTCAACCCTACAGGGGTTAAATGAGCAGTTCTTC	CASHSTLQGLNEQFF
NA	TRBV12-5	TRBD1	TRBJ2-6	TGTGCTAGTGGTCGCGCCTCACAGGGGGCCGGGGCCAACGTCCTGACTTTC	CASGRASQGAGANVLTF
NA	TRBV11-3	NA	TRBJ1-6	TGTGCCAGCAGCTTCCGACACAATTCACCCCTCCACTTT	CASSFRHNSPLHF